Sequencing of this TCR beta chain was carried out in a study of T cell responses to AZD1222 COVID-19 vaccine. Study-level findings and limits: Once two AZD1222 doses were given, Spike-specific TCR breadth and depth went up. Donors were largely white British and mainly female; clonal diversity was possibly underestimated. Only a handful of AZD1222 recipients were seropositive at baseline. The reported proportion of spike-specific TCRs targeting unmutated variant regions was nearly half.

Generated by immunoSEQ multiplex PCR, the TCRdb table keeps only in-frame clones and is missing some. The sample carries fewer than 200,000 clones, around nine tenths recorded once. As regards this clone: Its antigen is currently unknown.

There are 12 residues in the CDR3. V gave up 7 bases and J gave up 5 bases, with 11 bases separating them. The sample consisted of peripheral blood, taken 28 days after the second AZD1222 dose. The chain joins TRBV12-3 or TRBV12-4 to TRBJ1-2; D might be TRBD1 (6 bases). The receptor comes from an adult who received the AZD1222 COVID-19 vaccine. The CDR3 DNA follows: TGTGCCAGCACCAAGGGGGGATATGGCTACACCTTC. It specifies CASTKGGYGYTF.